Listed below are T cell receptor beta chains from one sample, sequenced in a study of T-cell reconstitution after alpha-beta-depleted transplantation in children. TCRdb re-called the PCR reads with MiXCR, one entry per CDR3 protein. The sample has hundreds of thousands of distinct CDR3 sequences; about 15% are singletons. Here the sequenced sample was PBMCs, mostly from graft donor cells, taken 360 days after TCRalphabeta/CD19-depleted stem cell transplant. Source of these receptors: a male patient aged 10-17 years who had a stem cell transplant for acute lymphoblastic leukemia, so the T cells may come from the graft donor. Each CDR3 is given with its conserved first and last residue. A D gene is named only where the DNA matches it firmly. Only some rows state a clone size, as once, few, many or a class for expanded clones.

d_gene,v_gene,j_gene,abundance,CDR3nt,CDR3aa
TRBD1,TRBV24-1,TRBJ2-3,few,TGTGCCACCAGTGATTTAGACAGGGGAACAGATACGCAGTATTTT,CATSDLDRGTDTQYF
-,TRBV5-5,TRBJ2-1,few,TGTGCCAGCAGCTTGCTAGGAGGACAGCTTAATGAGCAGTTCTTC,CASSLLGGQLNEQFF
-,TRBV7-9,TRBJ1-2,few,TGTGCCAGCAGCTTGGCCGGGACACAGAACGGGGGCTACACCTTC,CASSLAGTQNGGYTF
-,TRBV5-1,TRBJ1-2,-,TGCGCCAGCAGCTTGGAAAGGTCCTATGGCTACACCTTC,CASSLERSYGYTF
-,TRBV5-1,TRBJ2-1,-,TGCGCCAGCAGGTGGCAGGGGCTAAGAGATGAGCAGTTCTTC,CASRWQGLRDEQFF
TRBD2,TRBV6-1,TRBJ2-2,-,TGTGCCAGCAGTGACCGAACTAGCGGGATCCGGGAGCTGTTTTTT,CASSDRTSGIRELFF
TRBD1,TRBV20-1,TRBJ1-4,-,TGCAGTGCTCCCCGACAGGGAAAAGAAAAACTGTTTTTT,CSAPRQGKEKLFF
TRBD1,TRBV27,TRBJ2-7,few,TGTGCCAGCAGTTTATCGCAGGGGGTCAGTGAGCAGTACTTC,CASSLSQGVSEQYF
-,TRBV12-5,TRBJ1-3,few,TGTGCTAGTGGTTTGGTACTAGGGGAGGTAGTTAACACCATATATTTT,CASGLVLGEVVNTIYF
-,TRBV12-3/TRBV12-4,TRBJ2-3,-,TGTGCCAGCAGTTCGGGGACCGCAATCACAGATACGCAGTATTTT,CASSSGTAITDTQYF
-,TRBV5-1,TRBJ2-7,-,TGCGCCAGCAGCTTCCAGGGGACCAACTACGAGCAGTACTTC,CASSFQGTNYEQYF